In this sample, the clone carrying this TCR beta chain turned up a few times. This entry is derived from a study of human T cells and chemical hapten exposure. TCRdb redid the calling of the RACE reads with MiXCR, one entry per CDR3 protein. Of under 200,000 distinct CDR3 sequences listed, approximately 15% were seen once; the top ten hold less than 2%. V shed 7 bases and J 15 bases; nucleotides not matched to a gene: 10. The germline gives CDR1 MNHNY, CDR2 SVGAGI (reference sequence). The CDR3 loop spans 13 amino acids. Indicated time point: patch test 1, 2 weeks after DPC sensitization. The sample's treatment: therapeutic diphenylcyclopropenone sensitization with weekly scalp DPC.

Sequenced material: whole blood, taken in connection with sensitization to the hapten diphenylcyclopropenone (DPC). The chain joins TRBV6-6 to TRBJ2-1; 12 nucleotides agree with TRBD2. The sequence derives from a woman aged 30 to 39 with alopecia areata. Some clones in this sample may be carry-over from other donors' samples. CDR3 nucleotide sequence: TGTGCCAGCAATCTAGCGGGGGGGCCCGATGCGTTCTTC. This translates into CASNLAGGPDAFF.